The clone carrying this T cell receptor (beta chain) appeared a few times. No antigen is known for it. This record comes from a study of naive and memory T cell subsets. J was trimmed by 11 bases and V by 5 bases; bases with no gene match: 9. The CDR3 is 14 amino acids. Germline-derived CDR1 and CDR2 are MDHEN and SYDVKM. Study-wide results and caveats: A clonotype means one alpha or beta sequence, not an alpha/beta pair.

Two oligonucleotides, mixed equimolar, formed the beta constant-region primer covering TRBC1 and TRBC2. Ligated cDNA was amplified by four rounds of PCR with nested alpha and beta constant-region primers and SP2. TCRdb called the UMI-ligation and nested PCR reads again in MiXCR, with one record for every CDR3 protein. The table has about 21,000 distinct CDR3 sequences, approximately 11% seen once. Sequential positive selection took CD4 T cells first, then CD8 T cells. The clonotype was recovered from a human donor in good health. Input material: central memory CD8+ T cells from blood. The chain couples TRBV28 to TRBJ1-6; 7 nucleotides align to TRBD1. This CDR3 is CASSPTGVGPPLHF. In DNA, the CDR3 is TGTGCCAGCAGTCCTACAGGGGTAGGACCACCCCTCCACTTT.